Each of the 2 T cell receptor beta chains below was sequenced from the same sample in a study of early T cells in non-severe SARS-CoV-2 infection. Using its own MiXCR run on the 5' RACE reads, TCRdb lists one record per CDR3 protein. The repertoire consists of about 30,000 distinct CDR3 sequences, with less than 6% occurring once and the leading ten covering 10% to 15%. Sequencing input: whole blood. The receptors were gathered from an adult who was a healthcare worker with PCR-confirmed SARS-CoV-2 infection or an uninfected control (not recorded which).

This clonotype was counted ten times or more. The J gene is TRBJ2-1, the V gene TRBV30, with a tentative D call TRBD1 (7 bases). Looked up from germline, CDR1 is GTSNPN and CDR2 is SVGIG (reference sequence). The CDR3 is made up of 16 amino acids. Trimming shortened V by 4 bases and J by 7 bases, and 23 bases separated the two germline ends. CDR3 in amino acids: CAWIWRGLRVWNEQFF. CDR3 sequence (DNA): TGTGCCTGGATCTGGAGGGGGCTGCGGGTGTGGAATGAGCAGTTCTTC.

This clonotype was counted ten times or more. This rearrangement joins TRBV7-9 to TRBJ2-7, with TRBD1 identical over 7 bases. The CDR3 has 16 amino acids. V was pared by 5 bases and J by 2 bases, with 12 bases of the junction left unmatched. Germline V gene data show CDR1 as SEHNR and CDR2 as FQNEAQ (reference sequence). CDR3 sequence (DNA): TGTGCCAGCAGCCCCAGTCAACAGGGGCCTACCTACGAGCAGTACTTC. It encodes CASSPSQQGPTYEQYF.